This T cell receptor (beta chain) was sequenced during a study of blood T cell repertoires in COVID-19. Study-level background: Sample material is recorded as cDNA or gDNA derived from T cells, B-cell-depleted T cells, or PBMCs.

This clone occurred once. CDR3 size: 15 residues. With V trimmed by 5 bases and J by 4 bases, 8 bases remained unmatched. Germline-derived CDR1 and CDR2 are SGHVS and FQNEAQ. Enrollees, about 18 to 89 years old, lived in approximately 25 US areas. Cohort placement rested on clinical history that participants reported themselves. Per the original data handling: It was from reference gene primer amplification that nucleated cell counts were estimated. Data came from immunoSEQ multiplex PCR; TCRdb stores just in-frame clones and leaves some out. V and J calls and clone size follow that table, whereas D and trimming were derived from the DNA. The sample shows a few hundred thousand clones, less than 90% of them seen only once.

The chain is built from TRBV7-8 and TRBJ1-2; 9 bases line up with TRBD1. Specimen: PBMCs or T cells enriched from blood (not recorded which). The TCR originated in a woman between 45 and 65 years old who had recovered from COVID-19. CDR3 in amino acids: CASSPRQGEAYGYTF. CDR3 DNA: TGTGCCAGCAGCCCTAGACAGGGGGAAGCCTATGGCTACACCTTC.